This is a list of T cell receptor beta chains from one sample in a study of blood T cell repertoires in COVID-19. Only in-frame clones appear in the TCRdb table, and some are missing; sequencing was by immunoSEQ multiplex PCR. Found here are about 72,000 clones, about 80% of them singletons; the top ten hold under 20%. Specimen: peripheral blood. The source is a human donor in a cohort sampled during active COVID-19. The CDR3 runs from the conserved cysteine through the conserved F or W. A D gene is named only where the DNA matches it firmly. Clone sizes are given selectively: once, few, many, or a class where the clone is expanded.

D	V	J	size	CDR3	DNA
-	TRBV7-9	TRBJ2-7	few	CASSSPVAHFYEQYF	TGTGCCAGCAGCTCACCCGTTGCCCACTTTTACGAGCAGTACTTC
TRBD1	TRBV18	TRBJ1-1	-	CASSDFTGGTEAFF	TGTGCCAGCTCCGATTTCACAGGGGGCACTGAAGCTTTCTTT
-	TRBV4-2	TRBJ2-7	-	CASSQEETSSYEQYF	TGTGCCAGCAGCCAAGAAGAGACATCCTCCTACGAGCAGTACTTC
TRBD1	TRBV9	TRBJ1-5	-	CASSVTGQTDQPQHF	TGTGCCAGCAGCGTAACGGGACAGACTGATCAGCCCCAGCATTTT
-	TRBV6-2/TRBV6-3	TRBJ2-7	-	CASSAGSRRFYEQYF	TGTGCCAGCAGCGCGGGTAGTAGGCGGTTCTACGAGCAGTACTTC
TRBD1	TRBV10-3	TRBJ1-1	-	CAINRDRVLGTEAFF	TGTGCCATCAACCGGGACAGGGTCTTGGGGACTGAAGCTTTCTTT
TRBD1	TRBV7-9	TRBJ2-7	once	CASHRTGATTYEQYF	TGTGCCAGCCACAGGACAGGGGCTACGACCTACGAGCAGTACTTC
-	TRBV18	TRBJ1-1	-	CASSQGNTEAFF	TGTGCCAGCTCCCAGGGGAACACTGAAGCTTTCTTT
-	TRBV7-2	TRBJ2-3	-	CASSVRPRADTQYF	TGTGCCAGCAGCGTACGGCCCCGGGCAGATACGCAGTATTTT
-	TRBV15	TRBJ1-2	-	CATSRDLLALPRGYTF	TGTGCCACCAGCAGAGACCTCCTGGCCCTCCCGAGGGGCTACACCTTC
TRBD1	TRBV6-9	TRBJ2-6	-	CASSTGTGGSGANVLTF	TGTGCCAGCAGTACCGGGACAGGGGGCTCTGGGGCCAACGTCCTGACTTTC
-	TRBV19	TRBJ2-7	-	CASSPRGGSYEQYF	TGTGCCAGTAGCCCAAGGGGGGGCTCCTACGAGCAGTACTTC
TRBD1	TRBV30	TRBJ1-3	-	CAWGQAGNTIYF	TGTGCCTGGGGACAGGCTGGAAACACCATATATTTT
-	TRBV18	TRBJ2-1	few	CASSQSPRDNEQFF	TGTGCCAGCTCGCAGAGTCCGAGGGACAATGAGCAGTTCTTC
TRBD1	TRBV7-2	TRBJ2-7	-	CASSFDRGHYEQYF	TGTGCCAGCAGCTTCGACAGGGGCCACTACGAGCAGTACTTC